This TCR beta chain derives from a study of T-cell memory formation after mild COVID-19. General observations from the study: Clones that contracted from day 15 to 85 were balanced CD4/CD8, while later expanders leaned CD4+.

A few counts support this clonotype. Its antigen is unidentified. V gave up 4 bases and J gave up 4 bases; unmatched junction bases: 0. The length of the CDR3 is 13 residues. The germline CDR1 and CDR2 sequences are SGHTA and FQGNSA. The authors produced TCR alpha and TCR beta cDNA libraries with sample barcodes and UMIs by 5'RACE using constant-segment primers. One entry per CDR3 protein, called by TCRdb with MiXCR from the 5' RACE reads. The sample holds roughly 560,000 distinct CDR3 sequences, about 20% seen once. The rearrangement links TRBV7-2 to TRBJ2-5; 10 bases are shared with TRBD2. This sequence was found in an adult woman who had mild COVID-19 (a few samples of this study predate the infection). Cell type and time point are not known. Specimen: PBMCs or a T cell subset sorted from them (not recorded which). The CDR3 region has the DNA TGTGCCAGCAGCTGGACTAGCGGAGAGACCCAGTACTTC. Protein sequence: CASSWTSGETQYF.